The entry below gives a single T cell receptor (beta chain) sequence along with its context. Between the trimmed V and J ends, which lost 7 bases and 9 bases, there was a span of 16 bases. The CDR3 runs to 14 residues. Germline CDR1 and CDR2: LNHDA and SQIVND (reference sequence). Produced via immunoSEQ multiplex PCR; TCRdb's table is partial and in-frame only. The profile covers about 49,000 clones, with around 85% appearing a single time and roughly 2.8% taken by the ten largest. The sample belongs to a study of control samples from healthy donors and cancer patients. V usage is TRBV19 and J usage is TRBJ1-6, with D possibly matching TRBD1 (6 bases). The receptor was derived from a woman aged 45-59 years with lung cancer. What was sequenced was PBMCs. CDR3 in DNA: TGTGCCAGTAACAACAGGGAAGGGGGTTCACCCCTCCACTTT. Translated, it gives CASNNREGGSPLHF.